The 23 T cell receptor beta chains listed next were all sequenced from one sample in a study of T cell responses to AZD1222 COVID-19 vaccine. Measured with immunoSEQ multiplex PCR; TCRdb has only the in-frame clones, and not every one. The sample consists of 130,000 to 150,000 clones, 88% of them appearing once. The source material was peripheral blood, sampled on day 0 of AZD1222 vaccination. These receptors all come from an adult in good health.

The chain has TRBV19 and TRBJ1-5, with 7 bases that match TRBD1. The V gene end was trimmed by 6 bases and the J gene end by 2 bases; junction bases not matched to a gene: 7. The CDR3 is 15 residues long. CDR1 and CDR2 from the germline V gene are LNHDA and SQIVND (reference sequence). The DNA for the CDR3 is TGTGCCAGTAGGGGGACAGCGGGGGGCAATCAGCCCCAGCATTTT. Translated, it gives CASRGTAGGNQPQHF.

This clone was recorded once. V gene TRBV19 combines with J gene TRBJ1-2; D perhaps matches TRBD1 (6 bases). Trimming took off 3 bases at V and 8 bases at J, with 13 bases between the two ends. The CDR3 length is 13 residues. Germline V lookup: CDR1 LNHDA, CDR2 SQIVND (reference sequence). The CDR3 is CASSIRRGGGYTF. The CDR3 DNA follows: TGTGCCAGTAGTATCCGCAGGGGAGGCGGCTACACCTTC.

This chain links TRBV5-4 with TRBJ1-4; maybe TRBD1 (5 bases). The V and J ends lost 5 bases and 7 bases respectively, with 15 bases between them. The CDR3 has 14 residues. Looked up from germline, CDR1 is SGHNT and CDR2 is YYREEE (reference sequence). The CDR3, as DNA: TGTGCCAGCAGTTCTACGGGGGAAAGTGAAAAACTGTTTTTT. Its translation is CASSSTGESEKLFF.

The rearrangement joins TRBV21-1 to TRBJ1-1. TRBV21-1 is termed a pseudogene. CDR3 length: 15 residues. The CDR3 nucleotides read TGTGCCAGCAGCAAAAGGATCCGGTTGAACACTGAAGCTTTCTTT. As protein: CASSKRIRLNTEAFF.

This chain links TRBV5-1 with TRBJ1-2; 9 bases map to TRBD1. The CDR3 contains 15 residues. CDR1 and CDR2 (germline): SGHRS, YFSETQ. V lost 0 bases and J lost 6; bases outside the gene matches: 6. CDR3 bases: TGCGCCAGCAGCTTGGTACAGGGGGCGCGGGATGGCTACACCTTC. Its translation is CASSLVQGARDGYTF. Using reference TRBV5-1 and TRBJ1-2 for the parts outside the CDR3, the full variable domain is KAGVTQTPRYLIKTRGQQVTLSCSPISGHRSVSWYQQTPGQGLQFLFEYFSETQRNKGNFPGRFSGRQFSNSRSEMNVSTLELGDSALYLCASSLVQGARDGYTFGSGTRLTVV.

This clone was recorded a few times. The genes are TRBV29-1 and TRBJ2-6; no reliable D call. This CDR3 is 15 amino acids long. Germline V gene lookup returns CDR1 SQVTM and CDR2 ANQGSEA. Trimming left V 2 bases short and J 1 base short, with 9 bases between. The CDR3 bases are TGCAGCGTTGAAATCGGTGGTTCTGGGGCCAACGTCCTGACTTTC. This encodes CSVEIGGSGANVLTF.

This clone was detected only once. The chain recombines TRBV30 with TRBJ1-5; no reliable D call. The CDR3 spans 15 residues. V was cut by 2 bases and J by 0 bases, with 11 bases left in between. Germline V CDR1 and CDR2: GTSNPN, SVGIG (reference sequence). The DNA of the CDR3 is TGTGCCTGGAGTTTGAACGCTAATAGCAATCAGCCCCAGCATTTT. It encodes CAWSLNANSNQPQHF.

The rearrangement uses TRBV11-3 and TRBJ2-3, with TRBD2 matching 14 bases. Germline CDR1 reads SGHNT; CDR2 reads YENEEA. CDR3 length: 18 residues. V shed 2 bases, J shed 4 bases, and the junction held 8 bases outside the gene matches. CDR3 DNA: TGTGCCAGCAGCTTATCGTCGACTAGCGGGGGGGCCCCAGATACGCAGTATTTT. Residues: CASSLSSTSGGAPDTQYF.

The V gene is TRBV5-1, the J gene TRBJ2-5; 7 bases are a match to TRBD1. The V and J ends lost 0 bases and 5 bases, in that order; junction bases with no gene match: 4. The CDR3 is made up of 14 amino acids. The V gene's germline CDR1 is SGHRS and CDR2 YFSETQ. This CDR3 is CASSLGTGMETQYF. CDR3 nucleotides: TGCGCCAGCAGCTTGGGGACAGGCATGGAGACCCAGTACTTC. The full variable domain, in which reference TRBV5-1 and TRBJ2-5 provide the parts outside the CDR3, is KAGVTQTPRYLIKTRGQQVTLSCSPISGHRSVSWYQQTPGQGLQFLFEYFSETQRNKGNFPGRFSGRQFSNSRSEMNVSTLELGDSALYLCASSLGTGMETQYFGPGTRLLVL.

This clone occurred once. The chain is built from TRBV5-1 and TRBJ1-2, with 9 positions matching TRBD1. This CDR3 is 18 amino acids long. V gave up 0 bases and J gave up 5 bases; unmatched junction bases: 14. Germline CDR1 is SGHRS and CDR2 is YFSETQ. The CDR3 DNA reads as TGCGCCAGCAGCTTGGTACCCGACCAGGGACAGGGACTATATGGCTACACCTTC. Protein: CASSLVPDQGQGLYGYTF.

In DNA form, the CDR3 reads TGTGCCAGCAGTACCGGAACAGGGGGGGATGGCCAGAGGTTCTTC. This encodes CASSTGTGGDGQRFF. The chain employs TRBV5-4 and TRBJ2-1; TRBD1 is a possible D gene (8 bases). Trimming pared 5 bases from V and 15 bases from J, leaving 27 bases between. Germline values: CDR1 SGHNT, CDR2 YYREEE (reference sequence). The CDR3 sequence is 15 residues long.

A remark on this clone: At one end, the junction sequence differs from germline, possibly due to a read error. V is TRBV7-7 and J is TRBJ2-2; maybe TRBD2 (5 bases). Germline CDR1 is SSHAT and CDR2 is FNYEAQ (reference sequence). The CDR3 is 13 residues long. The CDR3 reads CASSLAHGGELFF. The CDR3 DNA sequence: TGTGCTAGCAGCTTAGCGCACGGGGGGGAGCTGTTTTTT.

This rearrangement joins TRBV19 to TRBJ2-7; D unclear. The CDR3 totals 13 residues. The germline gives CDR1 LNHDA, CDR2 SQIVND (reference sequence). Trimming stripped 9 bases from V and 1 base from J, with 13 bases between. The CDR3 loop reads CASSQAESYEQYF. CDR3 coding DNA: TGTGCCAGCAGTCAAGCCGAATCCTACGAGCAGTACTTC.

This clone was recorded only once. The V gene is TRBV18, the J gene TRBJ2-2; tentatively, D is TRBD2 (5 bases). The CDR3 loop spans 15 amino acids. V was shortened by 2 bases and J by 5 bases, with 12 bases between the two germline ends. Germline loops: CDR1 KGHSH, CDR2 LQKENI. CDR3: CASSPGLSGTGELFF. The DNA for the CDR3 is TGTGCCAGCTCACCAGGGCTGTCGGGGACCGGGGAGCTGTTTTTT.

The rearrangement uses TRBV7-3 and TRBJ1-2, with 9 bases identical to TRBD1. Per the germline V gene, CDR1 is SGHTA and CDR2 is FQGTGA. The CDR3 has 15 residues. The J segment lost 5 bases and the V segment lost 5 bases, leaving 9 bases of the junction unmatched. DNA for the CDR3: TGTGCCAGCAGCCCCTCGGGACAGGGAGGATATGGCTACACCTTC. Amino acids: CASSPSGQGGYGYTF. The whole variable domain, filled in from reference TRBV7-3 and TRBJ1-2, reads GAGVSQTPSNKVTEKGKYVELRCDPISGHTALYWYRQSLGQGPEFLIYFQGTGAADDSGLPNDRFFAVRPEGSVSTLKIQRTERGDSAVYLCASSPSGQGGYGYTFGSGTRLTVV.

The chain joins TRBV27 to TRBJ2-3; a possible D gene is TRBD1 (5 bases). With 2 bases removed from V and 6 bases from J, the gap between germline ends came to 12 bases. The CDR3 loop spans 14 amino acids. The V gene's germline CDR1 is MNHEY and CDR2 SMNVEV (reference sequence). In nucleotides, the CDR3 is TGTGCCAGCAGTTTACAGGGTAGTCTGGATACGCAGTATTTT. This gives the protein CASSLQGSLDTQYF.

The chain joins TRBV7-2 to TRBJ1-1; D is ambiguous. V gave up 7 bases and J gave up 0 bases, with 9 bases separating them. Germline loops: CDR1 SGHTA, CDR2 FQGNSA. This CDR3 contains 13 residues. DNA of the CDR3: TGTGCCAGCACCCCACTCCTGAACACTGAAGCTTTCTTT. Its protein is CASTPLLNTEAFF.

The V call is TRBV5-1, the J call TRBJ2-3, with D perhaps being TRBD1 or TRBD2 (6 bases each). This CDR3 spans 16 amino acids. Per the germline V gene, CDR1 is SGHRS and CDR2 is YFSETQ. V was shortened by 0 bases and J by 0 bases, with 11 bases between the two germline ends. DNA of the CDR3: TGCGCCAGCAGCTTGGACGGGGGCCACAGCACAGATACGCAGTATTTT. It codes for CASSLDGGHSTDTQYF.

J is TRBJ1-4 and V is TRBV2; D is perhaps TRBD1 (5 bases). Trimming shortened V by 6 bases and J by 7 bases, and 15 bases separated the two germline ends. The CDR3 is made up of 14 amino acids. CDR1 SNHLY and CDR2 FYNNEI come from the germline V gene. The CDR3 loop is CASRRGGEGEKLFF. DNA for the CDR3: TGTGCCAGCAGGAGGGGCGGTGAAGGTGAAAAACTGTTTTTT.

The genes are TRBV12-3 or TRBV12-4 and TRBJ1-1; unclear D gene. The CDR3 spans 12 residues. V lost 3 bases, J lost 5 bases, and 7 bases lay in between. The CDR3 here is CASSFVGTEAFF. DNA for the CDR3: TGTGCCAGCAGTTTTGTTGGGACTGAAGCTTTCTTT.

V is TRBV7-8 and J is TRBJ2-7, with D possibly TRBD1 on 6 matching bases. From germline, CDR1 is SGHVS and CDR2 FQNEAQ. The CDR3 is made up of 15 amino acids. V was cut by 2 bases and J by 4 bases, with 15 bases left in between. The CDR3 sequence: CASSLMLGATYEQYF. The CDR3 DNA reads TGTGCCAGCAGCTTAATGCTGGGGGCAACATACGAGCAGTACTTC. Based on the CDR3 plus reference TRBV7-8 and TRBJ2-7, the full variable domain is GAGVSQSPRYKVAKRGQDVALRCDPISGHVSLFWYQQALGQGPEFLTYFQNEAQLDKSGLPSDRFFAERPEGSVSTLKIQRTQQEDSAVYLCASSLMLGATYEQYFGPGTRLTVT.

This rearrangement joins TRBV9 to TRBJ1-5; D is uncertain. Germline V gene data show CDR1 as SGDLS and CDR2 as YYNGEE. The V and J ends lost 4 bases and 0 bases respectively, with 5 bases between them. The CDR3 contains 13 residues. CDR3 coding DNA: TGTGCCAGCAGCCCCGGTAGCAATCAGCCCCAGCATTTT. This sequence encodes CASSPGSNQPQHF. Together with reference TRBV9 and TRBJ1-5, the CDR3 gives the full variable domain: DSGVTQTPKHLITATGQRVTLRCSPRSGDLSVYWYQQSLDQGLQFLIQYYNGEERAKGNILERFSAQQFPDLHSELNLSSLELGDSALYFCASSPGSNQPQHFGDGTRLSIL.

This clone was seen only a few times. The CDR3 DNA reads as TGTGCCTGGAGTGTTGGCGGGAGCTCCTATAATTCACCCCTCCACTTT. Translation: CAWSVGGSSYNSPLHF. The chain carries TRBV30 and TRBJ1-6, with no clear D. This CDR3 is 16 amino acids long. CDR1 is GTSNPN, CDR2 SVGIG, per germline (reference sequence). Trimming cost V 0 bases and J 0 bases, with 9 bases left between them.